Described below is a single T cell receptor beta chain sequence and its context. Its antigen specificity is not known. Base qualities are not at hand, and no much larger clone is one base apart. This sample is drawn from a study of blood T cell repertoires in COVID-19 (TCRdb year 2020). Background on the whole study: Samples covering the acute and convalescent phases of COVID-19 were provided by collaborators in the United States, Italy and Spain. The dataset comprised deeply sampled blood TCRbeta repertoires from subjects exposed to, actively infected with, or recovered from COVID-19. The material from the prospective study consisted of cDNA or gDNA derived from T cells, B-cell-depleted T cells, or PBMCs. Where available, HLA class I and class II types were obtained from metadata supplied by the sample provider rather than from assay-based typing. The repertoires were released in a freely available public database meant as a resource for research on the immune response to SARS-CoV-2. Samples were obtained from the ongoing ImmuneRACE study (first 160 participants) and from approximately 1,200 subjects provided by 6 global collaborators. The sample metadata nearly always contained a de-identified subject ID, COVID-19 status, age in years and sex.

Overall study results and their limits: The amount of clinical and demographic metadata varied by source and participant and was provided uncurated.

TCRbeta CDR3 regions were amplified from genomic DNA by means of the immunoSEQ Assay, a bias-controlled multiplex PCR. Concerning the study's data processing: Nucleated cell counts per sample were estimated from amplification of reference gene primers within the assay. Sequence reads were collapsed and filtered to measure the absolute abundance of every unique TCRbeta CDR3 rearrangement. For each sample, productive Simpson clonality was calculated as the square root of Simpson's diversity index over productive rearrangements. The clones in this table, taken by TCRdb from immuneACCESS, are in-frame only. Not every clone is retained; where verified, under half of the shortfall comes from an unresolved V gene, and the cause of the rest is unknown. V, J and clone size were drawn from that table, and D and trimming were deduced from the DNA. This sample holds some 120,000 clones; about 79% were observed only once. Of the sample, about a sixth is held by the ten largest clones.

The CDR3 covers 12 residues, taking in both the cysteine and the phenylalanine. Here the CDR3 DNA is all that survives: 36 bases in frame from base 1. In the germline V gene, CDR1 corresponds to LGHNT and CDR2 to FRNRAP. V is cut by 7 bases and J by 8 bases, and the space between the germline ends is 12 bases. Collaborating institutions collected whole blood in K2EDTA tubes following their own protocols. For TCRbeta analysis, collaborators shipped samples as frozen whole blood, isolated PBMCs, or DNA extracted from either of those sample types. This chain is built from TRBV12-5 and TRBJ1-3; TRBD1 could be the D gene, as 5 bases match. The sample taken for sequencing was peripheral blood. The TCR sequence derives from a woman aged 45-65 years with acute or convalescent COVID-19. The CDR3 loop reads CASAPGGDTIYF. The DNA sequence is TGTGCTAGTGCCCCTGGAGGGGACACCATATATTTT.